This T cell receptor beta chain was found in a study of T cell changes during pregnancy in multiple sclerosis. The CDR3 sequence is 13 residues long. Looked up from germline, CDR1 is SGDLS and CDR2 is YYNGEE. V dropped 7 bases and J dropped 8; count of bases not matched to a gene: 8. Sequencing used immunoSEQ multiplex PCR; TCRdb keeps in-frame clones, though not all of them. This sample has about 87,000 clones, with over 85% found just once. Sequencing was performed on peripheral blood, taken in the third trimester of pregnancy. This chain uses TRBV9 with TRBJ1-4; 7 bases match TRBD1. The receptor comes from a female donor in good health, enrolled as a control in a pregnancy study. The CDR3 here is CASGTDSNEKLFF. The CDR3 region has the DNA TGTGCCAGCGGGACAGATTCAAACGAAAAACTGTTTTTT.